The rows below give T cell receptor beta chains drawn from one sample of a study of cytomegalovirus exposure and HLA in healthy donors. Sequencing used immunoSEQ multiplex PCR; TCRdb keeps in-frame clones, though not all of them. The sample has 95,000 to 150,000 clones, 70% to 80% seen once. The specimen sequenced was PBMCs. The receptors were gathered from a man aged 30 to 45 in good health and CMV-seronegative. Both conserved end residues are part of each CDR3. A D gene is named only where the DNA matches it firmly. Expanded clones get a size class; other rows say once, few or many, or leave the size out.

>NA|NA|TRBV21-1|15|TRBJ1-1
CASSGRQGLYTEAFF
TGTGCCAGCAGCGGGCGACAGGGTCTGTACACTGAAGCTTTCTTT
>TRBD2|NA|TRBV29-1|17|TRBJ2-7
CSVEALAGGRATYEQYF
TGCAGCGTTGAAGCGTTGGCGGGAGGAAGGGCTACCTACGAGCAGTACTTC
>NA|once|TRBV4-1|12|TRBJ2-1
CASSMTGTQQFF
TGCGCCAGCAGCATGACGGGGACACAGCAGTTCTTC
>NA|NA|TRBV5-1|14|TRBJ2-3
CASSLGGVTDTQYF
TGCGCCAGCAGCTTAGGCGGGGTCACAGATACGCAGTATTTT
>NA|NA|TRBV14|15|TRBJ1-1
CASSLKAGGSTEAFF
TGTGCCAGCAGCCTGAAAGCGGGGGGAAGCACTGAAGCTTTCTTT
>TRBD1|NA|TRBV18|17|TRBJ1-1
CASSPLSAGGRSTEAFF
TGTGCCAGCTCACCATTGAGTGCAGGGGGCCGGAGCACTGAAGCTTTCTTT
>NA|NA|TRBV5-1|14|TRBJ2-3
CASSLEGGVDTQYF
TGCGCCAGCAGCTTGGAGGGGGGGGTGGATACGCAGTATTTT
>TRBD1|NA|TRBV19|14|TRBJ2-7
CASSEQGAGYEQYF
TGTGCCAGTAGCGAACAGGGGGCAGGGTACGAGCAGTACTTC
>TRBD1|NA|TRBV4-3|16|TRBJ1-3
CASSPAWTGSRNTIYF
TGCGCCAGCAGCCCTGCCTGGACAGGGAGTCGGAACACCATATATTTT
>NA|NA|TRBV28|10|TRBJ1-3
CASSLNTIYF
TGTGCCAGCAGTCTAAACACCATATATTTT
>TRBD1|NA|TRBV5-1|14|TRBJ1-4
CASSTGQGDEKLFF
TGCGCCAGCAGCACGGGACAGGGCGACGAAAAACTGTTTTTT
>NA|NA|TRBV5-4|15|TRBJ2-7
CASSFLDAGEDEQYF
TGTGCCAGCAGCTTCCTAGACGCGGGTGAAGACGAGCAGTACTTC
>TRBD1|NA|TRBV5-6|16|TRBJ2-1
CASSRDQGASYNEQFF
TGTGCCAGCAGTCGTGATCAGGGGGCCAGCTACAATGAGCAGTTCTTC
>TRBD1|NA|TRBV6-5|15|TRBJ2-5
CASSYFGTVQETQYF
TGTGCCAGCAGTTACTTTGGGACAGTTCAAGAGACCCAGTACTTC
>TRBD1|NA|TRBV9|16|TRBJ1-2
CASMGLLGQGARGYTF
TGTGCCAGCATGGGTCTATTAGGACAGGGGGCAAGAGGCTACACCTTC
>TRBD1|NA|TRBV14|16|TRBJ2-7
CASSRHTGTGSGEQYF
TGTGCCAGCAGCCGACACACCGGGACAGGGTCGGGGGAGCAGTACTTC
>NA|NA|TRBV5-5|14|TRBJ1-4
CASSLFRGNEKLFF
TGTGCCAGCAGCTTGTTCCGGGGTAATGAAAAACTGTTTTTT
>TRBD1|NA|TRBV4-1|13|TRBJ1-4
CASSNRGHEKLFF
TGCGCCAGCAGCAACAGGGGCCATGAAAAACTGTTTTTT